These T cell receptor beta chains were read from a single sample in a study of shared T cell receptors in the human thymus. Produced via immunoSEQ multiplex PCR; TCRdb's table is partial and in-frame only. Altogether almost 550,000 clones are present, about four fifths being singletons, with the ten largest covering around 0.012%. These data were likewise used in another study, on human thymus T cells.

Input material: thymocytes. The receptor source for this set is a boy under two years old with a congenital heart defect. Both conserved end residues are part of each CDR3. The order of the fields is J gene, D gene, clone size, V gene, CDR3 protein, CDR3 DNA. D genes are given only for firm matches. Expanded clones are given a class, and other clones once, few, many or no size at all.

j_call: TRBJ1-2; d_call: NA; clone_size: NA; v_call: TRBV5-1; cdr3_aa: CASSPGQRDYGYTF; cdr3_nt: TGCGCCAGCAGCCCCGGACAGAGGGACTATGGCTACACCTTC
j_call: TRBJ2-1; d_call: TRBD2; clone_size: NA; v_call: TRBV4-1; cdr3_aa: CASSQGLGLAGGVEQFF; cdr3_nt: TGCGCCAGCAGCCAAGGCCTGGGACTAGCGGGAGGGGTTGAGCAGTTCTTC
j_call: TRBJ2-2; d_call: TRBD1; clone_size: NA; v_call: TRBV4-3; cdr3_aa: CASSHNRGPLGGELFF; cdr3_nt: TGCGCCAGCAGCCACAACAGGGGGCCCCTAGGCGGGGAGCTGTTTTTT
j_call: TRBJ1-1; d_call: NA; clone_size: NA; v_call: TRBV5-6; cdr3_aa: CASSMDEEEPEAFF; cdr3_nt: TGTGCCAGCAGCATGGACGAGGAAGAACCTGAAGCTTTCTTT
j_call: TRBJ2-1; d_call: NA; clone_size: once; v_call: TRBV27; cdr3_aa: CASSLRRDRYNEQFF; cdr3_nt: TGTGCCAGCAGTTTAAGGCGGGACAGATACAATGAGCAGTTCTTC
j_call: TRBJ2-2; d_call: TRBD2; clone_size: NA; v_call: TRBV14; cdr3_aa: CASSQEEWTSGKVSGTGELFF; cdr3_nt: TGTGCCAGCAGCCAAGAGGAATGGACTAGCGGGAAGGTTTCGGGCACCGGGGAGCTGTTTTTT
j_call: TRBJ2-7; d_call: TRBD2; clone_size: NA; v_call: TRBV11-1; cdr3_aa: CASTEGTSDYEQYF; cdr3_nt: TGTGCCAGCACGGAGGGGACTAGCGACTACGAGCAGTACTTC
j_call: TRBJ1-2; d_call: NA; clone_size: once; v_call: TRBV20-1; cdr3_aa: CSAVVNYGYTF; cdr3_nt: TGCAGTGCAGTAGTAAACTATGGCTACACCTTC
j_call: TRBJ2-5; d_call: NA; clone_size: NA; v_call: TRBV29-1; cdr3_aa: CSVDTVAEDQETQYF; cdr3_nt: TGCAGCGTTGATACGGTAGCGGAGGACCAAGAGACCCAGTACTTC
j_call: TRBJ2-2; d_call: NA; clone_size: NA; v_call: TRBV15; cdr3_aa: CATSREGGGREMRTGELFF; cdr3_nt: TGTGCCACCAGCAGAGAAGGGGGAGGGCGGGAGATGAGAACCGGGGAGCTGTTTTTT
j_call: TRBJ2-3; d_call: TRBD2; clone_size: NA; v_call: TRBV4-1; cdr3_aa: CASARGGRLMDTQYF; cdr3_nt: TGCGCCAGCGCTAGAGGCGGGAGACTCATGGATACGCAGTATTTT
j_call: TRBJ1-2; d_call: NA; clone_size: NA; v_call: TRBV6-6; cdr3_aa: CASSYDTKNYGYTF; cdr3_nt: TGTGCCAGCAGTTACGATACTAAAAACTATGGCTACACCTTC
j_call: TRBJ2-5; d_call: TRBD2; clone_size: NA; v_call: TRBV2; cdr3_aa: CASSPASGRAQETQYF; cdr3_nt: TGTGCCAGCAGTCCTGCTAGCGGGAGGGCCCAAGAGACCCAGTACTTC
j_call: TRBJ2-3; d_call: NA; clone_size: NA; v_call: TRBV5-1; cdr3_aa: CASMRRRGTDTQYF; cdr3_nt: TGCGCCAGCATGAGGAGGCGGGGCACAGATACGCAGTATTTT
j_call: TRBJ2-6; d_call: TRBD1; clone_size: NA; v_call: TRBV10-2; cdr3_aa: CASSTPRDRVGSGANVLTF; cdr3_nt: TGCGCCAGCAGTACCCCCCGGGACAGGGTGGGCTCTGGGGCCAACGTCCTGACTTTC
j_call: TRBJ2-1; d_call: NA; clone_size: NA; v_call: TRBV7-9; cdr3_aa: CASSLEPSTTPVREQFF; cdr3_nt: TGTGCCAGCAGCTTAGAGCCATCGACTACCCCAGTACGTGAGCAGTTCTTC
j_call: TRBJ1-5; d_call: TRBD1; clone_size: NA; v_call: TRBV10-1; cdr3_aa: CASSESGTGDQPQHF; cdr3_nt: TGCGCCAGCAGTGAGTCGGGGACAGGGGATCAGCCCCAGCATTTT
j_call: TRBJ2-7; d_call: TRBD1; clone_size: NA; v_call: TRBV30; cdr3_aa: CAWSPPGTGHSYEQYF; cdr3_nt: TGTGCCTGGAGTCCCCCTGGGACAGGGCACTCCTACGAGCAGTACTTC
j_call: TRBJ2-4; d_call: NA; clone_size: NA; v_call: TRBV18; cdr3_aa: CASSPPHRLRLAKNIQYF; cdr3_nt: TGTGCCAGCTCACCACCGCACCGACTGAGACTAGCCAAAAACATTCAGTACTTC
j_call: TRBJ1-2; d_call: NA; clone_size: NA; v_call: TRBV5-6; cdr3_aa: CASSLADGSSRYGYTF; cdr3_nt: TGTGCCAGCAGCTTGGCCGATGGGAGTTCCCGCTATGGCTACACCTTC
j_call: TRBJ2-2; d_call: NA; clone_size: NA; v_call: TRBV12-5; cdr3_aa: CASGLELRVAGELFF; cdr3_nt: TGTGCTAGTGGTTTGGAACTACGGGTGGCCGGGGAGCTGTTTTTT
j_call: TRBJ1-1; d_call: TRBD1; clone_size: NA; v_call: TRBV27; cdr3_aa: CASSSGGTVDTEAFF; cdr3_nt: TGTGCCAGCAGTTCGGGAGGGACAGTTGACACTGAAGCTTTCTTT